The clone carrying this TCR beta chain was observed at least ten times. Antigen: not known. A read error may account for a junction end that differs from germline. The sample comes from a study of regulatory T cells in long-lasting Graves disease. General study results and limits: TRBV28, TRBJ1-2 and TRBJ2-5 were favored in persistent disease.

Time point described: newly diagnosed GD, antithyroid drugs for less than 3 months. PBMC-derived RNA was used for the TCR library. Assembly of TCR beta libraries relied on iRepertoire HTBI primers together with Arm-PCR of CDR3 regions. TCRdb analysed the multiplex PCR reads with MiXCR anew, one entry per CDR3 protein. The sample has approximately 540,000 distinct CDR3 sequences, 12% seen once. There are 13 residues in the CDR3. Germline loops: CDR1 LGHNT, CDR2 FRNRAP. This sample was shared with a second study, whose subject was T cells in Graves' hyperthyroidism and ophthalmopathy. From that paper: Clinical symptoms, serum thyroxine and TRAb, thyroid ultrasound and orbital computed tomography together formed the diagnostic basis. Ophthalmopathy was identified by the model a median around 6.9 months ahead of onset.

This clonotype was obtained from a woman aged 25 to 45 with Graves disease. The sequences come from peripheral blood mononuclear cells (PBMCs), collected at new diagnosis, from a patient treated with antithyroid drugs. The chain couples TRBV12-5 to TRBJ2-7; D is ambiguous. Here the CDR3 DNA reads TGTGCTAGTGGTTTGACGTTTTGTGGAAGGTCTTCCTTC. It specifies CASGLTFCGRSSF.